Following are 5 T cell receptor beta chains from one sample sequenced in a study of blood T cell repertoires in COVID-19. The method was immunoSEQ multiplex PCR; TCRdb's version includes in-frame clones alone and lacks a portion of them. Here the sample spans 35,000 to 55,000 clones, around nine tenths being singletons. Material: peripheral blood. The origin of the receptors is a human donor in a cohort sampled during active COVID-19.

DNA of the CDR3: TGCGCCAGCAAACGAAGCCACGGGACAGTCGGAAATGAGCAGTTCTTC. Translation gives CASKRSHGTVGNEQFF. The V and J genes are TRBV5-1 and TRBJ2-1; 7 bases fit TRBD1. The V and J ends lost 6 bases and 7 bases, in that order; junction bases with no gene match: 16. This CDR3 comprises 16 residues. Germline V gives CDR1 SGHRS, CDR2 YFSETQ. The full variable domain, with the rest looked up from reference TRBV5-1 and TRBJ2-1, is KAGVTQTPRYLIKTRGQQVTLSCSPISGHRSVSWYQQTPGQGLQFLFEYFSETQRNKGNFPGRFSGRQFSNSRSEMNVSTLELGDSALYLCASKRSHGTVGNEQFFGPGTRLTVL.

J is TRBJ1-3 and V is TRBV19; the D is unclear. V was cut by 5 bases and J by 4 bases, with 6 bases left in between. From germline, CDR1 is LNHDA and CDR2 SQIVND (reference sequence). This CDR3 is 12 amino acids long. CDR3 in amino acids: CASSLRGNTIYF. CDR3 sequence (DNA): TGTGCCAGTAGTCTCAGGGGAAACACCATATATTTT.

The chain carries TRBV11-1 and TRBJ2-3, with TRBD2 matching over 11 bases. The CDR3 is 16 residues long. Germline CDR1 and CDR2: SGHAT and FQDESV (reference sequence). Trimming cost V 1 base and J 4 bases; bases outside gene matches: 4. This CDR3 reads CASSLGLAGSSDTQYF. The CDR3 DNA reads TGTGCCAGCAGCTTAGGACTAGCGGGATCATCAGATACGCAGTATTTT.

The rearrangement joins TRBV4-3 to TRBJ2-7, with D perhaps TRBD1 (6 bases). CDR1 LGHNA and CDR2 YSLEER come from the germline V gene. There are 16 residues in the CDR3. V dropped 0 bases and J dropped 1 base, with 13 bases sitting between them. Here the CDR3 DNA reads TGCGCCAGCAGCCAAGATCTCGGCAGGGGATCCTACGAGCAGTACTTC. This translates into CASSQDLGRGSYEQYF.

V and J are TRBV7-3 and TRBJ2-2, with no clear D. Trimming removed 5 bases at V and 1 base at J, with 8 bases between. The CDR3 is made up of 14 amino acids. The germline gives CDR1 SGHTA, CDR2 FQGTGA. The DNA of the CDR3 is TGTGCCAGCAGCCCCTCCCTGAACACCGGGGAGCTGTTTTTT. Translating gives CASSPSLNTGELFF.